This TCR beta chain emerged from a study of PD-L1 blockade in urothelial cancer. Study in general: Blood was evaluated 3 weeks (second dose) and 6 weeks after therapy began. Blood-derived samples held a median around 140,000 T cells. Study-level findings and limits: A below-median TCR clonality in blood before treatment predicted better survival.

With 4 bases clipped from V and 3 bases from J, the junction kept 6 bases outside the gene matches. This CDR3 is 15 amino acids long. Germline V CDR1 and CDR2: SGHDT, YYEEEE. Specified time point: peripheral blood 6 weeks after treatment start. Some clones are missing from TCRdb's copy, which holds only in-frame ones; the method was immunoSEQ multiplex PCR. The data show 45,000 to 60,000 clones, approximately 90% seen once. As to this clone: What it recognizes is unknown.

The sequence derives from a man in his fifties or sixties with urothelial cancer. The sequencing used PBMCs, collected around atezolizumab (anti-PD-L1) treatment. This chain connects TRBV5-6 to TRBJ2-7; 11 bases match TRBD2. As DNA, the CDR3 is TGTGCCAGCAGCCCACGCGGGACTAGCGGCTACGAGCAGTACTTC. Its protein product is CASSPRGTSGYEQYF.